This paragraph reports one TCR beta chain. Its specificity is not known. This entry is derived from a study of OX40 agonist ivuxolimab in advanced cancers. Overall study context: Checkpoint inhibitors had been given previously to over 30% of patients. Partial responses were recorded for three patients, including one with hepatocellular carcinoma and two with cutaneous melanoma.

Prior autoimmune disease or systemic immunosuppression barred patients. The CDR3 runs to 16 residues. V lost 2 bases and J 3 bases, leaving 14 bases between the germline ends. Germline CDR1 is SGHTA and CDR2 is FQGTGA. Whole-study results and caveats: Researchers did not establish what antigens the expanded peripheral T cells target.

TCRdb keeps only in-frame clones here, not all; method: immunoSEQ multiplex PCR. This table holds around 35,000 clones, about 81% found once. The receptor was derived from an adult with an advanced solid tumor such as melanoma, head and neck, liver or kidney cancer. This chain uses TRBV7-3 with TRBJ2-1; D might be TRBD1 (6 bases). The sequencing used CD4+ or CD8+ T cells sorted from blood, collected in a trial of the OX40 agonist ivuxolimab. The CDR3 here is CASSLVGGSRYNEQFF. The CDR3 DNA follows: TGTGCCAGCAGCTTAGTAGGGGGTTCGCGCTACAATGAGCAGTTCTTC.